The 28 T cell receptor beta chains reported below all come from one sample, sequenced in a study of T cell clones after liver transplantation. Some clones are missing from TCRdb's copy, which holds only in-frame ones; the method was immunoSEQ multiplex PCR. The repertoire holds tens of thousands of clones, 70% to 90% seen once, with less than 3.5% in the top ten. The input for sequencing was CD4+ T cells from blood, taken at the 22-month timepoint. These receptors were obtained from a human patient who received a liver transplant. Some T cells here may be from the graft donor.

The V call is TRBV5-1, the J call TRBJ2-5, with D perhaps TRBD1 or TRBD2 (5 bases each). The CDR3 covers 15 residues. Between the trimmed V and J ends, which lost 1 base and 5 bases, there was a span of 15 bases. Per germline, CDR1 SGHRS and CDR2 YFSETQ. The CDR3 bases are TGCGCCAGCAGCTTGCGACTACGGGGCGGGGAGACCCAGTACTTC. Amino acids: CASSLRLRGGETQYF.

This sequence joins TRBV27 and TRBJ2-3, with D hard to call. This CDR3 contains 15 residues. V was clipped by 6 bases and J by 0 bases, with 13 bases between them. Germline-derived CDR1 and CDR2 are MNHEY and SMNVEV (reference sequence). The CDR3 coding sequence is TGTGCCAGCAGAGAAACCAAGACTAGCACAGATACGCAGTATTTT. Translating gives CASRETKTSTDTQYF.

V is TRBV5-1 and J is TRBJ2-5, with TRBD1 as a possible D gene (6 bases). V was cut by 1 base and J by 5 bases, with 15 bases left in between. The CDR3 totals 15 residues. Germline V lookup: CDR1 SGHRS, CDR2 YFSETQ. CDR3: CASSLPAGDRETQYF. For the CDR3, the DNA is TGCGCCAGCAGCTTGCCGGCAGGGGATCGGGAGACCCAGTACTTC.

J is TRBJ2-3 and V is TRBV6-4, with TRBD2 matching 9 bases. J gave up 4 bases and V 0 bases, and 11 bases lay outside the gene matches. CDR1 and CDR2 from the germline V gene are MRHNA and SNTAGT. The length of the CDR3 is 18 residues. The CDR3 loop reads CASSDSVMASGEPDTQYF. Written as DNA, the CDR3 is TGTGCCAGCAGTGACTCGGTGATGGCTAGCGGGGAGCCAGATACGCAGTATTTT.

The chain carries TRBV5-1 and TRBJ2-3, with 15 bases aligning to TRBD2. Trimming removed 5 bases from V and 4 bases from J; junction bases left unmatched: 2. In germline, CDR1 is SGHRS, CDR2 YFSETQ. The CDR3 sequence is 15 residues long. The CDR3 nucleotides read TGCGCCAGCAGACGGACTAGCGGGGGGGCAGATACGCAGTATTTT. Its translation: CASRRTSGGADTQYF.

The chain links TRBV5-6 to TRBJ2-2; a weak D match, TRBD2 (6 bases). CDR3 length: 14 amino acids. V dropped 0 bases and J dropped 8 bases, with 11 bases sitting between them. The germline CDR1 and CDR2 sequences are SGHDT and YYEEEE. The CDR3 coding sequence is TGTGCCAGCAGCTTGGGGCGGGGAAGTGGGGAGCTGTTTTTT. Its protein product is CASSLGRGSGELFF. The complete variable domain, with remaining parts taken from reference TRBV5-6 and TRBJ2-2, reads DAGVTQSPTHLIKTRGQQVTLRCSPKSGHDTVSWYQQALGQGPQFIFQYYEEEERQRGNFPDRFSGHQFPNYSSELNVNALLLGDSALYLCASSLGRGSGELFFGEGSRLTVL.

CDR3 region: CSVDLWADGEAFF. CDR3 nucleotide sequence: TGCAGCGTTGATTTATGGGCGGACGGTGAAGCTTTCTTT. The chain is built from TRBV29-1 and TRBJ1-1; D ambiguous. Germline V CDR1 and CDR2: SQVTM, ANQGSEA. This CDR3 region has 13 residues. V was clipped by 3 bases and J by 7 bases, with 15 bases between them. Full variable domain (remainder filled in from reference TRBV29-1 and TRBJ1-1): SAVISQKPSRDICQRGTSLTIQCQVDSQVTMMFWYRQQPGQSLTLIATANQGSEATYESGFVIDKFPISRPNLTFSTLTVSNMSPEDSSIYLCSVDLWADGEAFFGQGTRLTVV.

V gene TRBV18 combines with J gene TRBJ2-7; no firm D call. Trimming removed 3 bases from V and 4 bases from J, with 16 bases in between. The CDR3 runs to 15 residues. Germline assignment: CDR1 KGHSH and CDR2 LQKENI. CDR3 in amino acids: CASSPQGHASYEQYF. The CDR3, as DNA: TGTGCCAGCTCACCTCAAGGTCACGCAAGTTACGAGCAGTACTTC.

The rearrangement joins TRBV7-2 to TRBJ2-1; D is perhaps TRBD2 (6 bases). V was trimmed by 5 bases and J by 0 bases, leaving 14 bases between them. CDR1 and CDR2 from the germline V gene are SGHTA and FQGNSA. The CDR3 runs 16 residues. Here the CDR3 DNA reads TGTGCCAGCAGCGTGAGGGACTTCAGCTCCTACAATGAGCAGTTCTTC. Its translation is CASSVRDFSSYNEQFF.

The V and J genes are TRBV5-1 and TRBJ2-2; 7 bases align to TRBD2. Germline loops: CDR1 SGHRS, CDR2 YFSETQ. The J segment lost 3 bases and the V segment lost 4 bases, leaving 9 bases of the junction unmatched. This CDR3 is 16 amino acids long. The CDR3 DNA reads as TGCGCCAGCAGCATCGGGTCTAGCGGATACACCGGGGAGCTGTTTTTT. It encodes CASSIGSSGYTGELFF.

This clone was recorded a few times. The chain joins TRBV29-1 to TRBJ1-1, with 8 bases that match TRBD1. The V and J ends lost 6 bases and 6 bases, in that order; junction bases with no gene match: 6. Germline V CDR1 and CDR2: SQVTM, ANQGSEA. CDR3 length equals 12 residues. CDR3 in amino acids: CSVLSGGSEAFF. CDR3 nucleotides: TGCAGCGTACTATCAGGGGGCTCTGAAGCTTTCTTT.

The CDR3 region has the DNA TGTGCCAGCAGCTCGCAGCGCACAGATACGCAGTATTTT. Its translation: CASSSQRTDTQYF. V gene TRBV7-3 combines with J gene TRBJ2-3; D unclear. Germline CDR1 SGHTA, CDR2 FQGTGA. The V and J ends lost 4 bases and 1 base respectively, with 6 bases between them. The CDR3 length is 13 residues.

This chain joins TRBV5-1 and TRBJ1-2; possibly TRBD1 for D (5 bases). This CDR3 has 15 amino acids. The V gene lost 5 bases and the J gene lost 4 bases, with 18 bases spanning the gap. Germline V gene data show CDR1 as SGHRS and CDR2 as YFSETQ. Here the CDR3 DNA reads TGCGCCAGCAGGTCCCCCGAGGGGCTAGTCTATGGCTACACCTTC. Translated, it gives CASRSPEGLVYGYTF.

The genes are TRBV5-6 and TRBJ2-7; D is unresolved. The CDR3 has 12 amino acids. V lost 7 bases to trimming and J lost 5 bases, with 13 bases between them. CDR1 and CDR2 from the germline V gene are SGHDT and YYEEEE. The CDR3 bases are TGTGCCAGCGGTCGATCGTTCCACGAGCAGTACTTC. It is translated as CASGRSFHEQYF.

This clone came up once. The chain carries TRBV7-2 and TRBJ2-7; TRBD2 might be the D (6 bases). The length of the CDR3 is 17 residues. Germline loops: CDR1 SGHTA, CDR2 FQGNSA. Trimming left V 3 bases short and J 0 bases short, with 18 bases between. The DNA of the CDR3 is TGTGCCAGCAGCTTCGGTCCTAGCGCGGGTTCCTCCTACGAGCAGTACTTC. This codes for CASSFGPSAGSSYEQYF.

The chain employs TRBV18 and TRBJ1-4; D remains unclear. V was clipped by 2 bases and J by 2 bases, with 15 bases between them. CDR3 length equals 17 residues. Germline V gene lookup returns CDR1 KGHSH and CDR2 LQKENI. CDR3 sequence reads: CASSPMGSTRTNEKLFF. In nucleotides, the CDR3 is TGTGCCAGCTCACCAATGGGATCGACAAGGACTAATGAAAAACTGTTTTTT.

The chain links TRBV4-3 to TRBJ1-4; 8 nucleotides line up with TRBD1. This CDR3 has 15 residues. The ends lost 0 bases at V and 9 bases at J; junction bases unmatched: 6. Germline CDR1 and CDR2: LGHNA and YSLEER. CDR3 protein: CASSQERVRGQKLFF. CDR3 coding DNA: TGCGCCAGCAGCCAAGAACGGGTCAGGGGGCAAAAACTGTTTTTT.

DNA of the CDR3: TGTGCCAGCAGCTTGAGACTGAAACTAGCGGTCTACAATGAGCAGTTCTTC. Protein product: CASSLRLKLAVYNEQFF. J is TRBJ2-1 and V is TRBV5-4; 8 bases align to TRBD2. The germline gives CDR1 SGHNT, CDR2 YYREEE (reference sequence). The CDR3 length is 17 residues. The V and J ends lost 1 base and 3 bases, in that order; junction bases with no gene match: 9. The entire variable domain, with the rest obtained from reference TRBV5-4 and TRBJ2-1, is as follows: ETGVTQSPTHLIKTRGQQVTLRCSSQSGHNTVSWYQQALGQGPQFIFQYYREEENGRGNFPPRFSGLQFPNYSSELNVNALELDDSALYLCASSLRLKLAVYNEQFFGPGTRLTVL.

This clone came up a few times. V gene TRBV29-1 combines with J gene TRBJ1-1; D is possibly TRBD1 (5 bases). The V end was cut by 0 bases, the J end by 5 bases, with 16 bases between. CDR3 size: 15 residues. Germline CDR1 is SQVTM and CDR2 is ANQGSEA. Here the CDR3 DNA reads TGCAGCGTTGAAGATTGGGTGCCAGGGCGGACTGAAGCTTTCTTT. Protein product: CSVEDWVPGRTEAFF.

This chain links TRBV2 with TRBJ2-4, with a possible D match to TRBD2 (7 bases). The ends were cut back, 6 bases at V and 11 bases at J, with 29 bases in the middle. Per germline, CDR1 SNHLY and CDR2 FYNNEI. The CDR3 runs 17 residues. The CDR3 spells CASRPRGVAGAARVQYF. The CDR3 region has the DNA TGTGCCAGCAGGCCCCGCGGGGTTGCGGGGGCTGCCCGGGTTCAGTACTTC.

This sequence joins TRBV7-2 and TRBJ2-3; no reliable D call. Trimming removed 3 bases from V and 0 bases from J, with 4 bases in between. CDR1 and CDR2 from the germline V gene are SGHTA and FQGNSA. The CDR3 extends over 13 amino acids. For the CDR3, the DNA is TGTGCCAGCAGCTTCTCTAGCACAGATACGCAGTATTTT. This sequence encodes CASSFSSTDTQYF. The full variable domain, completed using reference TRBV7-2 and TRBJ2-3, is GAGVSQSPSNKVTEKGKDVELRCDPISGHTALYWYRQSLGQGLEFLIYFQGNSAPDKSGLPSDRFSAERTGGSVSTLTIQRTQQEDSAVYLCASSFSSTDTQYFGPGTRLTVL.

The chain employs TRBV6-6 and TRBJ1-5; D is uncertain. The CDR3 is made up of 13 amino acids. Between the trimmed V and J ends, which lost 6 bases and 0 bases, there was a span of 6 bases. Germline CDR1 reads MNHNY; CDR2 reads SVGAGI (reference sequence). The CDR3 bases are TGTGCCAGCAGCCCCAATAGCAATCAGCCCCAGCATTTT. This encodes CASSPNSNQPQHF.

The rearrangement uses TRBV2 and TRBJ2-2; 7 positions match TRBD2. The CDR3 extends over 17 amino acids. V trimming: 7 bases; J trimming: 0 bases; junction bases outside the gene matches: 11. The V gene's germline CDR1 is SNHLY and CDR2 FYNNEI. The CDR3 DNA is TGTGCCAGCACCCTGCACGGGGGGACCACGAACACCGGGGAGCTGTTTTTT. Encoded protein: CASTLHGGTTNTGELFF.

V is TRBV9 and J is TRBJ2-2; D perhaps matches TRBD1 (5 bases). CDR1 is SGDLS and CDR2 is YYNGEE in the germline V gene. Trimming took off 4 bases at V and 5 bases at J, with 18 bases between the two ends. The CDR3 contains 16 residues. CDR3 loop: CASSLTTGGTTGELFF. The CDR3, as DNA: TGTGCCAGCAGCCTAACCACAGGTGGAACTACCGGGGAGCTGTTTTTT. The whole variable domain, filled in from reference TRBV9 and TRBJ2-2, reads DSGVTQTPKHLITATGQRVTLRCSPRSGDLSVYWYQQSLDQGLQFLIQYYNGEERAKGNILERFSAQQFPDLHSELNLSSLELGDSALYFCASSLTTGGTTGELFFGEGSRLTVL.

The chain is built from TRBV19 and TRBJ2-5, with a weak D call TRBD2 (6 bases). V was shortened by 7 bases and J by 4 bases, with 13 bases between the two germline ends. Germline values: CDR1 LNHDA, CDR2 SQIVND (reference sequence). CDR3 length: 13 residues. CDR3 protein: CASTLARGETQYF. As DNA, the CDR3 is TGTGCCAGTACCCTGGCGCGGGGAGAGACCCAGTACTTC.

The chain links TRBV5-6 to TRBJ2-5; TRBD2 agrees at 7 bases. This CDR3 spans 15 amino acids. Unmatched junction bases numbered 7, after V lost 0 bases and J lost 5 bases. CDR1 is SGHDT, CDR2 YYEEEE, per germline. In DNA form, the CDR3 reads TGTGCCAGCAGCTTGGCTCCGGGAGCGGGGGAGACCCAGTACTTC. This gives the protein CASSLAPGAGETQYF.

With respect to this clone: The same CDR3 also results from other DNA sequences found in this sample. V gene TRBV27 combines with J gene TRBJ1-1; tentatively, D is TRBD1 (5 bases). The CDR3 has 14 amino acids. Trimming removed 5 bases from V and 0 bases from J, with 10 bases in between. The germline V gene has CDR1 MNHEY and CDR2 SMNVEV (reference sequence). CDR3 DNA: TGTGCCAGCAGTAAGACAGAGATGAACACTGAAGCTTTCTTT. The encoded protein is CASSKTEMNTEAFF.

Worth noting for this clone: The same CDR3 also results from other DNA sequences found in this sample. J is TRBJ1-1 and V is TRBV5-4; perhaps TRBD1 as D (6 bases). Germline V gene sequence: CDR1 SGHNT, CDR2 YYREEE (reference sequence). The CDR3 contains 13 residues. Trimming stripped 0 bases from V and 5 bases from J, with 8 bases between. The CDR3 spells CASSLGGGTEAFF. The CDR3 DNA is TGTGCCAGCAGCTTGGGAGGGGGTACTGAAGCTTTCTTT.